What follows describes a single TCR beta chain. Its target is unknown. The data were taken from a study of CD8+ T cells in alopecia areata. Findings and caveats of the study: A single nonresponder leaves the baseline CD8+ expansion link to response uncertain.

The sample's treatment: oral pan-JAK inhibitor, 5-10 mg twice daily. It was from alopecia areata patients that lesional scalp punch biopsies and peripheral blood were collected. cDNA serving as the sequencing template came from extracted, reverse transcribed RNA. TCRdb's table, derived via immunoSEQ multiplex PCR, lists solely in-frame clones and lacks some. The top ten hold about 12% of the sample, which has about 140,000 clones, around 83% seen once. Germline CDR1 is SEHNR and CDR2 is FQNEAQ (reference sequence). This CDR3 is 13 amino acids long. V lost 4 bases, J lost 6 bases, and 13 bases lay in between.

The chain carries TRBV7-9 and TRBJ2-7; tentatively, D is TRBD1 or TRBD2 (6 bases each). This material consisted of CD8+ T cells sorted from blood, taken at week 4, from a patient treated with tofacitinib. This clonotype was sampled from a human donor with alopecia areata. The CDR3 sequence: CASSWGAGIEQYF. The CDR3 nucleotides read TGTGCCAGCAGCTGGGGGGCAGGGATCGAGCAGTACTTC. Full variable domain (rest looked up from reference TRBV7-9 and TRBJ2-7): DTGVSQNPRHKITKRGQNVTFRCDPISEHNRLYWYRQTLGQGPEFLTYFQNEAQLEKSRLLSDRFSAERPKGSFSTLEIQRTEQGDSAMYLCASSWGAGIEQYFGPGTRLTVT.